The present T cell receptor beta chain was sequenced within a study of cytomegalovirus exposure and HLA in healthy donors. Study-level results: The study recorded 160 or so TCR beta chains that were cytomegalovirus-associated.

The CDR3 runs to 16 residues. Germline-derived CDR1 and CDR2 are SEHNR and FQNEAQ (reference sequence). V gave up 3 bases and J gave up 5 bases; unmatched junction bases: 6. With respect to this clone: The antigen is not known.

Using immunoSEQ multiplex PCR, the repertoire was profiled, and TCRdb retains in-frame clones only, with some absent. The sample holds under 95,000 clones; approximately 91% are singletons and the top ten take 2.1%. Material for sequencing was PBMCs. The chain is built from TRBV7-9 and TRBJ2-1, with 11 bases lining up with TRBD1. The receptor was derived from a man younger than 45 in good health and CMV-seronegative. The CDR3 DNA reads as TGTGCCAGCAGCTTGTTACCGGGACAGGGGGACAATGAGCAGTTCTTC. Translation: CASSLLPGQGDNEQFF.